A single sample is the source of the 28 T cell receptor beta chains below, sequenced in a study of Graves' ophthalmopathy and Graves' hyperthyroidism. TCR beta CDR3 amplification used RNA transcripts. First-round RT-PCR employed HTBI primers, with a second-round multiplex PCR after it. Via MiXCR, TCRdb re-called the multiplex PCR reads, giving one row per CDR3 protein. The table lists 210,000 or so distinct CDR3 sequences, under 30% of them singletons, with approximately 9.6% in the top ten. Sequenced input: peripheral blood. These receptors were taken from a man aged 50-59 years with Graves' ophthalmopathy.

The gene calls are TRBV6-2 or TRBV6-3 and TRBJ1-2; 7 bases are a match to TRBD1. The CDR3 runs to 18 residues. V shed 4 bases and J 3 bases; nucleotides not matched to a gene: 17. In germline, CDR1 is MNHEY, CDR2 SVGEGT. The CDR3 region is CASSLLHLAGQFDYGYTF. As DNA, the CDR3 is TGTGCCAGCAGTTTACTGCACCTGGCGGGACAGTTCGACTATGGCTACACCTTC.

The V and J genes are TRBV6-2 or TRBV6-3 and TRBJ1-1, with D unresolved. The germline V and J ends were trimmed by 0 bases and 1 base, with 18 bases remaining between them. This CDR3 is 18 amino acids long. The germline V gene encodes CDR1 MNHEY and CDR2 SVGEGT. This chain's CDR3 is CASSYSARVEKGNTEAFF. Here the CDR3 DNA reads TGTGCCAGCAGTTACTCTGCGCGGGTTGAAAAAGGGAACACTGAAGCTTTCTTT.

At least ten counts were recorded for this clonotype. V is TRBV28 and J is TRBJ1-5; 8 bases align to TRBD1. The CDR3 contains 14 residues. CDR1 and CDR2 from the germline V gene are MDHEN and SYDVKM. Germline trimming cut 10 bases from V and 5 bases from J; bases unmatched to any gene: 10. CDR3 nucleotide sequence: TGTGCCACTGAGGACAGGGACGACCATCAGCCCCAGCATTTT. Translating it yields CATEDRDDHQPQHF. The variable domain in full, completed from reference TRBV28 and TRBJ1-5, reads DVKVTQSSRYLVKRTGEKVFLECVQDMDHENMFWYRQDPGLGLRLIYFSYDVKMKEKGDIPEGYSVSREKKERFSLILESASTNQTSMYLCATEDRDDHQPQHFGDGTRLSIL.

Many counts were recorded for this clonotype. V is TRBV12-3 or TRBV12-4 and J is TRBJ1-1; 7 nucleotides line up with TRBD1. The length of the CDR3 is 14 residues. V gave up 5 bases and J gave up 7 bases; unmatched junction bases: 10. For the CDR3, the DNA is TGTGCCAGCAGTCAGGGACAGTCCTGGGGTGAAGCTTTCTTT. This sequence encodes CASSQGQSWGEAFF.

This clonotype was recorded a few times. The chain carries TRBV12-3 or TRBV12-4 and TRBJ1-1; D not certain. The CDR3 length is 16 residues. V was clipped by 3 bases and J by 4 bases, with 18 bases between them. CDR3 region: CASSLFLGRVGTEAFF. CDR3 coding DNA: TGTGCCAGCAGTTTGTTCCTAGGGAGGGTGGGCACTGAAGCTTTCTTT.

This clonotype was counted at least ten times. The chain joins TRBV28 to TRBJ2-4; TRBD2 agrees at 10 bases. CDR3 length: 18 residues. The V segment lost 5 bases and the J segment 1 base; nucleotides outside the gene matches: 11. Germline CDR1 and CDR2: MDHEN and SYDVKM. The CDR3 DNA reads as TGTGCCAGCAGTCCTAGCGGGAGTGGCTTTATCGCCAAAAACATTCAGTACTTC. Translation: CASSPSGSGFIAKNIQYF.

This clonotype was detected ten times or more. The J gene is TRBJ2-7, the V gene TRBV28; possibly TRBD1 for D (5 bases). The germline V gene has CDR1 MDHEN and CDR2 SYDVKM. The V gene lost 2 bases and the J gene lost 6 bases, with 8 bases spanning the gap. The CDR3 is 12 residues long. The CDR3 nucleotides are TGTGCCAGCAGTTTAGGTGGGGCCGAGCAGTACTTC. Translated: CASSLGGAEQYF.

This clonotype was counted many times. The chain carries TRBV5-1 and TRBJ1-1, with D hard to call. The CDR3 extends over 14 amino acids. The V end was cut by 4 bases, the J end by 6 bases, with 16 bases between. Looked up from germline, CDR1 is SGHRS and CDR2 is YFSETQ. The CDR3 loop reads CASSPPADKSEAFF. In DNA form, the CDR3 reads TGCGCCAGCAGCCCCCCCGCTGACAAGTCTGAAGCTTTCTTT.

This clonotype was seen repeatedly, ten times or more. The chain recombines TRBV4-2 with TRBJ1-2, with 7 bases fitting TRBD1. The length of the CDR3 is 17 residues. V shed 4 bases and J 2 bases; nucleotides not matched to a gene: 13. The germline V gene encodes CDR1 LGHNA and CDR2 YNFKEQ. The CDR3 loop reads CASSLAGTAKTNYGYTF. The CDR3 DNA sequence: TGTGCCAGCAGCCTAGCCGGGACAGCGAAGACGAACTATGGCTACACCTTC.

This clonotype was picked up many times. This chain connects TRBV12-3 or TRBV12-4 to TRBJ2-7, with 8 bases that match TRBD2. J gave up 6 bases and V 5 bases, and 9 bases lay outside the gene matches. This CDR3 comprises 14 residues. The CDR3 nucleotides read TGTGCCAGCAGTCCGAGCGGGAGCAACAGCGAGCAGTACTTC. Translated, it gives CASSPSGSNSEQYF.

CDR3 sequence (DNA): TGTGCCAGCAGTTTTAGGCAGGGGGTTGAAGCTTTCTTT. As protein: CASSFRQGVEAFF. The genes are TRBV12-3 or TRBV12-4 and TRBJ1-1; 7 nucleotides match TRBD1. This CDR3 comprises 13 residues. The V and J ends lost 3 bases and 7 bases, in that order; junction bases with no gene match: 5.

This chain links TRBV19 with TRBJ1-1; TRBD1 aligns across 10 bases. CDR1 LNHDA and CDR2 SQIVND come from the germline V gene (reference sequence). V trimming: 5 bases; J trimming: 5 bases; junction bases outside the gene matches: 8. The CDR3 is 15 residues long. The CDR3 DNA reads TGTGCCAGTAGTCTGACGACAGGGGGCGGAACTGAAGCTTTCTTT. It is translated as CASSLTTGGGTEAFF.

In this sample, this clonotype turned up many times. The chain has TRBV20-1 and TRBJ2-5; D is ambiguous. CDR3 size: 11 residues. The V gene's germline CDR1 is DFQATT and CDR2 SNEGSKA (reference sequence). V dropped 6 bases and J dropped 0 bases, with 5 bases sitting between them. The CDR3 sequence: CSAQNQETQYF. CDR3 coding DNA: TGCAGTGCGCAAAACCAAGAGACCCAGTACTTC.

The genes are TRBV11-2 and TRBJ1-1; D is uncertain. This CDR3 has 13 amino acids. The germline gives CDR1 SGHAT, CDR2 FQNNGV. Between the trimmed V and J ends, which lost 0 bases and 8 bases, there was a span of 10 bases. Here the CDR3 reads CASSLEVSAEAFF. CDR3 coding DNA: TGTGCCAGCAGCTTAGAAGTTTCGGCAGAAGCTTTCTTT. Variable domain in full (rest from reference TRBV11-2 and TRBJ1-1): EAGVAQSPRYKIIEKRQSVAFWCNPISGHATLYWYQQILGQGPKLLIQFQNNGVVDDSQLPKDRFSAERLKGVDSTLKIQPAKLEDSAVYLCASSLEVSAEAFFGQGTRLTVV.

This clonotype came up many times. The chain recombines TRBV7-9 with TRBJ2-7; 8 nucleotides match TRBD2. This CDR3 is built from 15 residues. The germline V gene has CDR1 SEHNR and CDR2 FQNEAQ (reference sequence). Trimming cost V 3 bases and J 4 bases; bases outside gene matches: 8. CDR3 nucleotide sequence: TGTGCCAGCAGCTTCTCAGCGGGAGAGAGGTACGAGCAGTACTTC. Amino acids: CASSFSAGERYEQYF.

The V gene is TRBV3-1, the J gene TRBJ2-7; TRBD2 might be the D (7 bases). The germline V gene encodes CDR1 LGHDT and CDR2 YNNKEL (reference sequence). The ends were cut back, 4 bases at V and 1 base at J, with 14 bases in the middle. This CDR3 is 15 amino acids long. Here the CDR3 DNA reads TGTGCCAGCAGCCCGTTCCGGGGGGCGTCCTACGAGCAGTACTTC. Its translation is CASSPFRGASYEQYF.

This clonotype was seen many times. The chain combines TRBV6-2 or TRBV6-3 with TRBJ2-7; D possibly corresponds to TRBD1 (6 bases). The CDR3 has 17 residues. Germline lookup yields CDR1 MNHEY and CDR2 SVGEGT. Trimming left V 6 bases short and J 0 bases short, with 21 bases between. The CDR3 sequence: CASSHSRTVMSSYEQYF. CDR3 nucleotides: TGTGCCAGCAGCCACTCCCGGACAGTGATGAGCTCCTACGAGCAGTACTTC.

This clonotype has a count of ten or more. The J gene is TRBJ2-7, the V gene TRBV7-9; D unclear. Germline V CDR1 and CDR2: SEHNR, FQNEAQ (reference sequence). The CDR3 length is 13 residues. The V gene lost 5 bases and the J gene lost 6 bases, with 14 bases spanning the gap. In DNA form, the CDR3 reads TGTGCCAGCAGCCCCGGGCAGGCAACCGAGCAGTACTTC. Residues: CASSPGQATEQYF.

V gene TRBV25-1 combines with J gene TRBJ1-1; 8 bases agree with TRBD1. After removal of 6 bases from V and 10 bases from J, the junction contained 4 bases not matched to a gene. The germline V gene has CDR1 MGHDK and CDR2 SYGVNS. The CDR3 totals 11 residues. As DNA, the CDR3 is TGTGCCAGCAGGCGACAGGGGCCAGCTTTCTTT. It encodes CASRRQGPAFF.

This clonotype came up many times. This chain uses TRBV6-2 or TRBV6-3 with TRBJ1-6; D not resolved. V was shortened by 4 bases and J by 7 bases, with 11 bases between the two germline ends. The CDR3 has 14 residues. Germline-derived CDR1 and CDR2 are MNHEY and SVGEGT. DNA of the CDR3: TGTGCCAGCAGTTTCACCTGGAGCAATTCACCCCTCCACTTT. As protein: CASSFTWSNSPLHF.

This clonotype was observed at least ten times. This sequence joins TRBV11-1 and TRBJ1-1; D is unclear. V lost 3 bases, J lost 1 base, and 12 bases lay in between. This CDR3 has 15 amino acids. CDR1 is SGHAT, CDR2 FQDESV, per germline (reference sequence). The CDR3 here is CASSLAGPGNTEAFF. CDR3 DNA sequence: TGTGCCAGCAGCTTGGCAGGCCCGGGGAACACTGAAGCTTTCTTT.

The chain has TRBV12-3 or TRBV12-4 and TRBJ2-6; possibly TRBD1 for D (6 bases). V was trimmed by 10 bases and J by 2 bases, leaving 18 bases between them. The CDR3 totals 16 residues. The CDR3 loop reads CAIRTEQGTGANVLTF. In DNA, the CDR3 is TGTGCCATAAGGACAGAGCAAGGAACTGGGGCCAACGTCCTGACTTTC.

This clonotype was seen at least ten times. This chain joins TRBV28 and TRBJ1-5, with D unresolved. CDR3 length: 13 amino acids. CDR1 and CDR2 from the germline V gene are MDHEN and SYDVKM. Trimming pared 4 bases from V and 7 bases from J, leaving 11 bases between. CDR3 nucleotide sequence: TGTGCCAGCAGTTCGAGTTCGGAGCAGCCCCAGCATTTT. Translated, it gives CASSSSSEQPQHF.

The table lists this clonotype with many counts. CDR3 bases: TGTGCCAGCAGCCCCGGACGGCATAGCAATCAGCCCCAGCATTTT. Residues: CASSPGRHSNQPQHF. The chain joins TRBV11-2 to TRBJ1-5; D unclear. Germline CDR1 and CDR2: SGHAT and FQNNGV. Between the trimmed V and J ends, which lost 5 bases and 0 bases, there was a span of 11 bases. This CDR3 is 15 amino acids long.

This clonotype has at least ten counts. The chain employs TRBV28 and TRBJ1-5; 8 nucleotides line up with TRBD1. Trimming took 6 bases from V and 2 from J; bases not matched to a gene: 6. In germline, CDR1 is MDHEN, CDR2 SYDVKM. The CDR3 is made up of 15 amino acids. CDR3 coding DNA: TGTGCCAGCAGCCCAGGGACAGGTCGCAATCAGCCCCAGCATTTT. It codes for CASSPGTGRNQPQHF.

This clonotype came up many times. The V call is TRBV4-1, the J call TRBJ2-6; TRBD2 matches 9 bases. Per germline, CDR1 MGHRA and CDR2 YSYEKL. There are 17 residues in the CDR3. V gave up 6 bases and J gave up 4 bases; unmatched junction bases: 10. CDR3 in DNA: TGCGCCAGCAGACAGGGGACTAGCTCTTTGGGGGCCAACGTCCTGACTTTC. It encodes CASRQGTSSLGANVLTF.

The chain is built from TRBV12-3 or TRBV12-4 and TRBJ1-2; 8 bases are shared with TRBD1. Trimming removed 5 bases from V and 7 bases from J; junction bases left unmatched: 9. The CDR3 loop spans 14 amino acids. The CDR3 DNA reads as TGTGCCAGCAGTCCGACAGGGGCAACAGTTGGCTACACCTTC. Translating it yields CASSPTGATVGYTF.

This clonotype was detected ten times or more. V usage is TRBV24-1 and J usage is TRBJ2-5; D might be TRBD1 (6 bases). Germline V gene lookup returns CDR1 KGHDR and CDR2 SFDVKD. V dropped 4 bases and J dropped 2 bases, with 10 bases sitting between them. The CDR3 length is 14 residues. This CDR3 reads CATSDRTVQETQYF. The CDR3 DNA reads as TGTGCCACCAGTGACCGGACAGTTCAAGAGACCCAGTACTTC.